Listed here are 7 T cell receptor beta chains from one sample, sequenced in a study of T cell responses to AZD1222 COVID-19 vaccine. Repertoires were generated with immunoSEQ multiplex PCR, while TCRdb's copy carries only in-frame clones and drops some. The sample has around 120,000 clones; around 93% are singletons. Material: peripheral blood, obtained on day 0 of AZD1222 vaccination. These receptors were collected from an adult in good health.

V usage is TRBV19 and J usage is TRBJ1-6; TRBD1 might be the D (6 bases). Germline V gene lookup returns CDR1 LNHDA and CDR2 SQIVND (reference sequence). The CDR3 is 17 amino acids. With 5 bases removed from V and 8 bases from J, the gap between germline ends came to 22 bases. CDR3 nucleotide sequence: TGTGCCAGTAGTGCGATAGTAAGCCTGTACAGGGATTCACCCCTCCACTTT. Its protein product is CASSAIVSLYRDSPLHF.

This clone has only a few counts. This chain uses TRBV10-1 with TRBJ2-7; D might be TRBD1 or TRBD2, each matching 6 bases. From germline, CDR1 is WNHNN and CDR2 SYGVQD (reference sequence). This CDR3 region has 16 residues. Trimming pared 7 bases from V and 8 bases from J, leaving 27 bases between. The CDR3 DNA sequence: TGCGCCAGCAAAGTCGCCGGGGGCCTCTTCATCCCTCAGCAGTACTTC. This encodes CASKVAGGLFIPQQYF.

The chain couples TRBV19 to TRBJ1-2; 8 bases align to TRBD1. The CDR3 totals 14 residues. Per germline, CDR1 LNHDA and CDR2 SQIVND (reference sequence). Trimming at V came to 3 bases and at J to 8 bases, leaving 8 bases not matched to a gene. CDR3 loop: CASSITRTGSGYTF. CDR3 DNA sequence: TGTGCCAGTAGTATCACCCGGACAGGGTCAGGCTACACCTTC.

The chain employs TRBV6-5 and TRBJ1-1, with D maybe TRBD1 (6 bases). The CDR3 length is 13 residues. Germline lookup yields CDR1 MNHEY and CDR2 SVGAGI. Trimming took off 6 bases at V and 1 base at J, with 9 bases between the two ends. The CDR3 sequence is CASRSGENTEAFF. The CDR3 nucleotides read TGTGCCAGCAGGTCAGGGGAGAACACTGAAGCTTTCTTT.

This chain connects TRBV29-1 to TRBJ1-1; 7 bases line up with TRBD1. Trimming took 3 bases from V and 7 from J; bases not matched to a gene: 8. Germline CDR1 is SQVTM and CDR2 is ANQGSEA. This CDR3 has 13 amino acids. The chain's CDR3 is CSVDRGQPDEAFF. The CDR3, as DNA: TGCAGCGTTGATCGGGGACAGCCTGATGAAGCTTTCTTT.

The J gene is TRBJ1-4, the V gene TRBV10-3; D call uncertain. Deletions cut 3 bases from V and 8 bases from J, with 16 bases between. The CDR3 has 15 residues. Germline lookup yields CDR1 ENHRY and CDR2 SYGVKD. The CDR3 reads CAISDPSARGEKLFF. The CDR3 DNA follows: TGTGCCATCAGTGACCCCTCGGCCCGTGGAGAAAAACTGTTTTTT.

The chain is built from TRBV2 and TRBJ2-3; no definite D call. Trimming removed 5 bases at V and 0 bases at J, with 9 bases between. This CDR3 is built from 14 residues. CDR1 and CDR2 from the germline V gene are SNHLY and FYNNEI. The CDR3 is CASSTGYSTDTQYF. CDR3 DNA: TGTGCCAGCAGTACCGGGTATAGCACAGATACGCAGTATTTT. The complete variable domain, with remaining parts taken from reference TRBV2 and TRBJ2-3, reads EPEVTQTPSHQVTQMGQEVILRCVPISNHLYFYWYRQILGQKVEFLVSFYNNEISEKSEIFDDQFSVERPDGSNFTLKIRSTKLEDSAMYFCASSTGYSTDTQYFGPGTRLTVL.